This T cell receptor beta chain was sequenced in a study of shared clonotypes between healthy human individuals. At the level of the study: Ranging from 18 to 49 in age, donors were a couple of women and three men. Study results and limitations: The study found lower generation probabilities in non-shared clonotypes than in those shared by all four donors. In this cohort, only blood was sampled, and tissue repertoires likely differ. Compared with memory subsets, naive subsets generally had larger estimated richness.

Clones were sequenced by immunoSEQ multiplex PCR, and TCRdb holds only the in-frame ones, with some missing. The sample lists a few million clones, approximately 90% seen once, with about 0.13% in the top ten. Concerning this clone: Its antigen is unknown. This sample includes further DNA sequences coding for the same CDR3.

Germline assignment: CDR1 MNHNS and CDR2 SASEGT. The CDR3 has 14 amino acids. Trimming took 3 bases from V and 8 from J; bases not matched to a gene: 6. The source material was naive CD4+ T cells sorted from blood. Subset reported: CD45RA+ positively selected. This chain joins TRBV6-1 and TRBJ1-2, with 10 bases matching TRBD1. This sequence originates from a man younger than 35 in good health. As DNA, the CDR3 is TGTGCCAGCAGTGATCGGGACAGGGGAAGGGGCTACACCTTC. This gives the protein CASSDRDRGRGYTF.